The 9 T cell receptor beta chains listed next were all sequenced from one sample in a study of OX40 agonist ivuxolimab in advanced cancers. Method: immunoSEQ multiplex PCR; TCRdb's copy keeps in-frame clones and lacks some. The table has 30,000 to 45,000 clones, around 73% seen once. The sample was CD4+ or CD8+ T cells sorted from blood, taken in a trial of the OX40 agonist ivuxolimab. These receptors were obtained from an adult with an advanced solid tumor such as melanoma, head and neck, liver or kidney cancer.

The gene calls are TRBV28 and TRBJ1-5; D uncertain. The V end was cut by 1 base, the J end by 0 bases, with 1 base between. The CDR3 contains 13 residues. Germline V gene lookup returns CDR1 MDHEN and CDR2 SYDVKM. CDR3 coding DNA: TGTGCCAGCAGTTTATTTAGCAATCAGCCCCAGCATTTT. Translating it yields CASSLFSNQPQHF.

For the CDR3, the DNA is TGTGCCAGCAGCCCGGACAGGGGGAGGAACGGGGAGCTGTTTTTT. Protein sequence: CASSPDRGRNGELFF. The chain joins TRBV7-3 to TRBJ2-2; 10 positions match TRBD1. The ends lost 5 bases at V and 7 bases at J; junction bases unmatched: 7. The CDR3 covers 15 residues. In germline, CDR1 is SGHTA, CDR2 FQGTGA.

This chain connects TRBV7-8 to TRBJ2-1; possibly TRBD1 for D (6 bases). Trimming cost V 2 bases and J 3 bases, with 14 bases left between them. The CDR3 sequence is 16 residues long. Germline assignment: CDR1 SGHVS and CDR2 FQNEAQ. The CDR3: CASSLIERGIYNEQFF. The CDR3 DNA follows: TGTGCCAGCAGCTTAATAGAAAGGGGGATCTACAATGAGCAGTTCTTC. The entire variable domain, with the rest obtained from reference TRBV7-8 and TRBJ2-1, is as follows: GAGVSQSPRYKVAKRGQDVALRCDPISGHVSLFWYQQALGQGPEFLTYFQNEAQLDKSGLPSDRFFAERPEGSVSTLKIQRTQQEDSAVYLCASSLIERGIYNEQFFGPGTRLTVL.

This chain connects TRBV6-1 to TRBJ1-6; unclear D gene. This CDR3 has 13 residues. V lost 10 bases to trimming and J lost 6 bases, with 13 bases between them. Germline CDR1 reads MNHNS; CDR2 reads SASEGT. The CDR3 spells CATQRPTNSPLHF. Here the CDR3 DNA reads TGTGCCACTCAGAGACCGACTAATTCACCCCTCCACTTT.

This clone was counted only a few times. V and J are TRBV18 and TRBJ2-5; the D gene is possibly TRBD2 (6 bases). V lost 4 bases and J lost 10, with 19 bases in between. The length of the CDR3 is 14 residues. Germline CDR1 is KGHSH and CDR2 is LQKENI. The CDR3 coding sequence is TGTGCCAGCTCACGGTCTAGCGAGAAAGGGGACCAGTACTTC. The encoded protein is CASSRSSEKGDQYF. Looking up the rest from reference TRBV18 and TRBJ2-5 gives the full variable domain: NAGVMQNPRHLVRRRGQEARLRCSPMKGHSHVYWYRQLPEEGLKFMVYLQKENIIDESGMPKERFSAEFPKEGPSILRIQQVVRGDSAAYFCASSRSSEKGDQYFGPGTRLLVL.

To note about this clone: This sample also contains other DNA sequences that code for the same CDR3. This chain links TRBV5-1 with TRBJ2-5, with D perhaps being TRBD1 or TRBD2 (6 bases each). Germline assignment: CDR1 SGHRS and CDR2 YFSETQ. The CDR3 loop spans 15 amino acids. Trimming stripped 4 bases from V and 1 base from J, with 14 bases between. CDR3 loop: CASSPTGGGQETQYF. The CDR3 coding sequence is TGCGCCAGCAGCCCCACCGGGGGCGGCCAAGAGACCCAGTACTTC.

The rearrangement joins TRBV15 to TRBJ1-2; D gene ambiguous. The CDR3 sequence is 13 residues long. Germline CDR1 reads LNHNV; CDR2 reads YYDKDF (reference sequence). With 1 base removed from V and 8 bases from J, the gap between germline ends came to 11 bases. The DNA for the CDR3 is TGTGCCACCAGCAGAGGAGCCCCTGTGGGCTACACCTTC. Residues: CATSRGAPVGYTF.

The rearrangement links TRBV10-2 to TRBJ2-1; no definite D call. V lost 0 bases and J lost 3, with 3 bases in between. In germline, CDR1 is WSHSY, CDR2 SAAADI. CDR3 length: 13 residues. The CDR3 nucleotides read TGCGCCAGCAGTGAGTCCTTCTACAATGAGCAGTTCTTC. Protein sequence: CASSESFYNEQFF.

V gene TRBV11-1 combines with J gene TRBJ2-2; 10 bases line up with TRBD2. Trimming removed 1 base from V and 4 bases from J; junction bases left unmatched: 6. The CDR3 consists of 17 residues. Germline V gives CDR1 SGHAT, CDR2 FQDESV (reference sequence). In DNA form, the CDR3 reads TGTGCCAGCAGCTTAGGGTCTAGCGGGAGCGGCACCGGGGAGCTGTTTTTT. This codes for CASSLGSSGSGTGELFF.